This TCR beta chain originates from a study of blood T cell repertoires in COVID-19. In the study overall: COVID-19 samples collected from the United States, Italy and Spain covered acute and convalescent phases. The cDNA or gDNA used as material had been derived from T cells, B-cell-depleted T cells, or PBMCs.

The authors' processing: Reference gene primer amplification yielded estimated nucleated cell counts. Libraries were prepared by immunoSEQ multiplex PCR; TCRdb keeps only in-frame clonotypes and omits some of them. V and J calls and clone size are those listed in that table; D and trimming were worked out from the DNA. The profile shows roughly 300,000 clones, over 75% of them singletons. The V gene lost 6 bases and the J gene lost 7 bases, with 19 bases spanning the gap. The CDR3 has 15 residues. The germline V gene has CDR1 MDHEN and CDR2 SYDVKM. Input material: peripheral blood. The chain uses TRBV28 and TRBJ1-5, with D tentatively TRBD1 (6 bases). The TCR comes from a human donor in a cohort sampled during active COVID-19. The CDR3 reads CASRLGGRVRQPQHF. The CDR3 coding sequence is TGTGCCAGCAGACTTGGGGGCAGGGTTCGGCAGCCCCAGCATTTT. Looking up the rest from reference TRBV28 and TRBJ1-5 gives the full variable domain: DVKVTQSSRYLVKRTGEKVFLECVQDMDHENMFWYRQDPGLGLRLIYFSYDVKMKEKGDIPEGYSVSREKKERFSLILESASTNQTSMYLCASRLGGRVRQPQHFGDGTRLSIL.